A selection of T cell receptor beta chains follows, all from one sample in a study of early T cells in non-severe SARS-CoV-2 infection. TCRdb reprocessed the 5' RACE reads via MiXCR and lists one record per CDR3 protein. The sample consists of some 34,000 distinct CDR3 sequences, around 7% of them appearing once. Sequenced material: whole blood, taken at baseline. The receptors shown here come from an adult who was a healthcare worker with PCR-confirmed SARS-CoV-2 infection or an uninfected control (not recorded which). The CDR3 runs from the conserved cysteine through the conserved F or W. Size is stated for part of the rows, as once, few or many counts, or as a class when the clone is expanded.

NA	TRBV29-1	TRBJ2-3	CSVVQDTQYF
NA	TRBV14	TRBJ1-6	CASSQEKNSPLHF
few	TRBV20-1	TRBJ2-3	CSARDLGREGPDTQYF
NA	TRBV7-2	TRBJ2-3	CASSLSGLAADTQYF
NA	TRBV7-9	TRBJ1-6	CASSRTVNNSPLHF
few	TRBV7-3	TRBJ1-6	CASRSSISYNSPLHF
few	TRBV7-9	TRBJ1-5	CASSLAGPWGHQPQHF
many	TRBV6-5	TRBJ2-2	CASSYLTLGTGELFF
few	TRBV12-3/TRBV12-4	TRBJ1-2	CASSLTGGYGYTF
few	TRBV6-2/TRBV6-3	TRBJ1-1	CASSYNVDRGTEAFF
few	TRBV6-4	TRBJ2-2	CASSGTSGSTGELFF
few	TRBV6-1	TRBJ2-7	CASSESYGPGGEQYF
few	TRBV11-2	TRBJ2-7	CASSLPGTGAYEQYF
medium-sized	TRBV5-1	TRBJ2-3	CASSPRLAGSGGNTDTQYF
NA	TRBV12-3/TRBV12-4	TRBJ1-3	CASRRQSSGNTIYF
few	TRBV12-5	TRBJ2-3	CASGLGDLAQYF
NA	TRBV7-9	TRBJ2-7	CASSSGAGGPIYEQYF
NA	TRBV6-5	TRBJ2-3	CAIRLPGGDTQYF
few	TRBV4-1	TRBJ2-4	CASSHIQGEDIQYF
few	TRBV7-2	TRBJ2-4	CASSSLVLAKNIQYF
many	TRBV27	TRBJ1-5	CASSLITGFQPQHF
few	TRBV7-9	TRBJ2-7	CASSLGAGTREQYF
many	TRBV5-1	TRBJ2-5	CASSLEGRQGETQYF
few	TRBV12-3/TRBV12-4	TRBJ2-7	CASTRTGGLSEQYF
NA	TRBV6-2/TRBV6-3	TRBJ1-5	CASSATPSHASNQPQHF
medium-sized	TRBV11-2	TRBJ2-1	CASSLDRNEQFF
many	TRBV4-3	TRBJ2-3	CASSQGGTGSDTQYF
many	TRBV14	TRBJ1-6	CASSQGPGQGAYNSPLHF
many	TRBV7-6	TRBJ2-1	CASSAQTREAFYNEQFF
many	TRBV28	TRBJ1-6	CASSLLRLINSPLHF
medium-sized	TRBV28	TRBJ2-5	CASSFGAGGGQETQYF
NA	TRBV6-1	TRBJ2-4	CASRQDRGSNIQYF
NA	TRBV9	TRBJ1-3	CASSVESGVSGNTIYF